The 5 T cell receptor beta chains in this list originate from one sample, sequenced in a study of blood T cell repertoires in COVID-19. This table comes from immunoSEQ multiplex PCR, and its TCRdb copy is limited to in-frame clones, with some not included. The sample lists fewer than 200,000 clones, roughly 80% occurring once. Sequences were obtained from PBMCs or T cells enriched from blood (not recorded which). The receptor source for this set is a woman aged 45 to 65 who had recovered from COVID-19.

This clone has more than one count but fewer than ten. V is TRBV9 and J is TRBJ2-3; TRBD2 agrees at 8 bases. This CDR3 is 16 amino acids long. Unmatched junction bases numbered 7, after V lost 0 bases and J lost 4 bases. Germline CDR1 is SGDLS and CDR2 is YYNGEE. The CDR3 is CASSVGGGRAADTQYF. DNA of the CDR3: TGTGCCAGCAGCGTAGGCGGGGGGCGCGCGGCAGATACGCAGTATTTT.

The J gene is TRBJ1-5, the V gene TRBV27, with 9 bases fitting TRBD1. Germline V gene sequence: CDR1 MNHEY, CDR2 SMNVEV (reference sequence). The V segment lost 5 bases and the J segment 5 bases; nucleotides outside the gene matches: 7. This CDR3 is built from 15 residues. The CDR3 reads CASSPPGQGYQPQHF. In DNA form, the CDR3 reads TGTGCCAGCAGTCCCCCGGGACAGGGATATCAGCCCCAGCATTTT.

This sequence joins TRBV5-1 and TRBJ1-2; D gene ambiguous. This CDR3 comprises 15 residues. Germline CDR1 and CDR2: SGHRS and YFSETQ. Trimming took 2 bases from V and 2 from J, leaving 13 bases between them. CDR3 coding DNA: TGCGCCAGCAGCTTCGAATTTTACTTAAACTATGGCTACACCTTC. It yields the protein CASSFEFYLNYGYTF.

J is TRBJ1-6 and V is TRBV7-9, with TRBD1 matching 7 bases. This CDR3 has 15 residues. The V gene end was trimmed by 10 bases and the J gene end by 7 bases; junction bases not matched to a gene: 13. Germline values: CDR1 SEHNR, CDR2 FQNEAQ (reference sequence). Written as DNA, the CDR3 is TGTGCCATCACCCCCCAGGGACAGAGAAATTCACCCCTCCACTTT. Protein sequence: CAITPQGQRNSPLHF.

CDR3 residues: CASSFFGGEGEQFF. The CDR3 DNA sequence: TGTGCCAGCAGTTTTTTCGGGGGGGAAGGTGAGCAGTTCTTC. The rearrangement joins TRBV27 to TRBJ2-1, with 8 bases matching TRBD2. The J segment lost 9 bases and the V segment lost 3 bases, leaving 7 bases of the junction unmatched. Germline loops: CDR1 MNHEY, CDR2 SMNVEV (reference sequence). The CDR3 sequence is 14 residues long.